These T cell receptor beta chains were read from a single sample in a study of cytomegalovirus exposure and HLA in healthy donors. Repertoires were generated with immunoSEQ multiplex PCR, while TCRdb's copy carries only in-frame clones and drops some. In the table there are fewer than 250,000 clones, around four fifths of which are singletons. Sequenced material: PBMCs. Source of these receptors: a woman aged 25 to 39 in good health and CMV-seropositive. Each CDR3 is given with its conserved first and last residue. The D gene is left open where the match is weak.

CDR3 length: 14; V gene: TRBV9; J gene: TRBJ2-7; D gene: TRBD2; CDR3 protein: CASSVRAGEAEQYF; CDR3 DNA: TGTGCCAGCAGCGTAAGGGCGGGAGAAGCCGAGCAGTACTTC
CDR3 length: 16; V gene: TRBV14; J gene: TRBJ1-2; D gene: TRBD1; CDR3 protein: CASSQDTLTQGGGYTF; CDR3 DNA: TGTGCCAGCAGCCAAGACACCCTTACTCAGGGGGGCGGCTACACCTTC
CDR3 length: 14; V gene: TRBV6-5; J gene: TRBJ2-6; D gene: .; CDR3 protein: CASRERAGANVLTF; CDR3 DNA: TGTGCCAGCAGGGAAAGGGCGGGGGCCAACGTCCTGACTTTC
CDR3 length: 17; V gene: TRBV5-8; J gene: TRBJ2-1; D gene: TRBD2; CDR3 protein: CASSYSGESRPYNEQFF; CDR3 DNA: TGTGCCAGCAGTTACAGCGGGGAAAGTAGGCCCTACAATGAGCAGTTCTTC
CDR3 length: 14; V gene: TRBV4-1; J gene: TRBJ2-1; D gene: .; CDR3 protein: CASSQGRLDNEQFF; CDR3 DNA: TGCGCCAGCAGCCAAGGGCGACTTGACAATGAGCAGTTCTTC
CDR3 length: 14; V gene: TRBV2; J gene: TRBJ2-1; D gene: TRBD2; CDR3 protein: CASRPGLAINEQFF; CDR3 DNA: TGTGCCAGCAGGCCGGGACTAGCGATAAATGAGCAGTTCTTC
CDR3 length: 16; V gene: TRBV30; J gene: TRBJ2-3; D gene: TRBD2; CDR3 protein: CAQTPGLAGVSDTQYF; CDR3 DNA: TGTGCCCAGACTCCGGGACTAGCGGGAGTGTCAGATACGCAGTATTTT
CDR3 length: 13; V gene: TRBV30; J gene: TRBJ2-2; D gene: .; CDR3 protein: CAWRELATNGLFF; CDR3 DNA: TGTGCCTGGAGGGAACTAGCAACCAATGGGCTGTTTTTT
CDR3 length: 13; V gene: TRBV9; J gene: TRBJ1-2; D gene: TRBD1; CDR3 protein: CASSEDREQDYTF; CDR3 DNA: TGTGCCAGCAGCGAGGACAGGGAGCAGGATTACACCTTC
CDR3 length: 14; V gene: TRBV30; J gene: TRBJ1-1; D gene: .; CDR3 protein: CAWRDPPGNTEAFF; CDR3 DNA: TGTGCCTGGAGAGACCCCCCCGGGAACACTGAAGCTTTCTTT
CDR3 length: 12; V gene: TRBV27; J gene: TRBJ2-7; D gene: .; CDR3 protein: CASSSFGRLQYF; CDR3 DNA: TGTGCCAGCAGTTCATTTGGGCGCCTGCAGTACTTC
CDR3 length: 13; V gene: TRBV5-4; J gene: TRBJ2-7; D gene: TRBD1; CDR3 protein: CASSLQGAREQYF; CDR3 DNA: TGTGCCAGCAGCTTACAGGGGGCGCGAGAGCAGTACTTC